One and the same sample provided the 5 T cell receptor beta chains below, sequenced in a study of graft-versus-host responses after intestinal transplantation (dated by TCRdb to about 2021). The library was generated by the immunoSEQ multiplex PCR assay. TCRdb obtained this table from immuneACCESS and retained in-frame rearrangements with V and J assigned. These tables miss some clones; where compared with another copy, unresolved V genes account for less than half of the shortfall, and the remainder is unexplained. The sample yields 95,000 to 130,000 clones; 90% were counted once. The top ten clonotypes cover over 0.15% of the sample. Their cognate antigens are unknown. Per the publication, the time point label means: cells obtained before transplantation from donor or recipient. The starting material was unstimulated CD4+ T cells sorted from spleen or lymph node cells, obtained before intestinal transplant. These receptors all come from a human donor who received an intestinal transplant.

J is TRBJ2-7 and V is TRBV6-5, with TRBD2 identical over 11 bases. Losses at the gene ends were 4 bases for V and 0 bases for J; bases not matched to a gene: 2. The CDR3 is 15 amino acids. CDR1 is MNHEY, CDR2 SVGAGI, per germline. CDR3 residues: CASSLTSGVSYEQYF. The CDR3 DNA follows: TGTGCCAGCAGTTTGACTAGCGGGGTCTCCTACGAGCAGTACTTC.

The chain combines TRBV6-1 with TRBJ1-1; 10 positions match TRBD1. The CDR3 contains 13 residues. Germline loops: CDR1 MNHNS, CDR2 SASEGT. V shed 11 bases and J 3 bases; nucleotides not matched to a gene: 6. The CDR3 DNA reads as TGTGCCGCCCGGGACAGGGGATACACTGAAGCTTTCTTT. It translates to CAARDRGYTEAFF.

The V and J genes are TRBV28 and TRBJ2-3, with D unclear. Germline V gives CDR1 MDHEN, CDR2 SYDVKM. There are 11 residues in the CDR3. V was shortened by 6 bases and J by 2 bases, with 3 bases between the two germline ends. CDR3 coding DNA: TGTGCCAGCAGCCTCACAGATACGCAGTATTTT. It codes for CASSLTDTQYF. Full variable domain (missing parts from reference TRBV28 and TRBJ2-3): DVKVTQSSRYLVKRTGEKVFLECVQDMDHENMFWYRQDPGLGLRLIYFSYDVKMKEKGDIPEGYSVSREKKERFSLILESASTNQTSMYLCASSLTDTQYFGPGTRLTVL.

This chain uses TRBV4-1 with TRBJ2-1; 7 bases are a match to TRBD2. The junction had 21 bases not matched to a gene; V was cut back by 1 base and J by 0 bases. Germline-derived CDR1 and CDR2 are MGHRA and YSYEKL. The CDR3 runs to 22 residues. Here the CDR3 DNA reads TGCGCCAGCAGCCAAGGGGGGGGAAAGACTAGAGGAAAAGGAGGCTCCTACAATGAGCAGTTCTTC. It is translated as CASSQGGGKTRGKGGSYNEQFF.

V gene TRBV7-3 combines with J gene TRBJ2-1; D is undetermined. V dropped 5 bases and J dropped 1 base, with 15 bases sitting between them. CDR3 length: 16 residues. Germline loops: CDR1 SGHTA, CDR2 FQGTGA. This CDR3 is CASSPNAIVSYNEQFF. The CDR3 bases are TGTGCCAGCAGCCCCAATGCGATAGTGTCCTACAATGAGCAGTTCTTC.